The 24 T cell receptor beta chains listed next were all sequenced from one sample in a study of cytotoxic CD8 clonotypes in ibrutinib-treated CLL. Sequencing used immunoSEQ multiplex PCR; TCRdb keeps in-frame clones, though not all of them. The sample has a few hundred thousand clones; 67% are singletons. This material consisted of PBMCs, taken after 36 months of ibrutinib treatment. These receptors were collected from a human donor with chronic lymphocytic leukemia.

This rearrangement joins TRBV19 to TRBJ1-6, with 9 bases that match TRBD1. CDR3 length: 14 residues. J lost 10 bases, V lost 1 base, and 2 bases had no gene match. Germline V gene data show CDR1 as LNHDA and CDR2 as SQIVND (reference sequence). CDR3 protein: CASSIGTGASPLHF. As DNA, the CDR3 is TGTGCCAGTAGTATAGGGACAGGGGCGTCACCCCTCCACTTT.

J is TRBJ1-2 and V is TRBV5-4; D uncertain. Germline-derived CDR1 and CDR2 are SGHNT and YYREEE (reference sequence). V was pared by 0 bases and J by 6 bases, with 12 bases between. The CDR3 loop spans 14 amino acids. The CDR3 region has the DNA TGTGCCAGCAGCTTGGTTGGACTTGGGGATGGCTACACCTTC. Translating it yields CASSLVGLGDGYTF. Variable domain in full (rest from reference TRBV5-4 and TRBJ1-2): ETGVTQSPTHLIKTRGQQVTLRCSSQSGHNTVSWYQQALGQGPQFIFQYYREEENGRGNFPPRFSGLQFPNYSSELNVNALELDDSALYLCASSLVGLGDGYTFGSGTRLTVV.

CDR3 loop: CASSPRGTNYGYTF. CDR3 nucleotide sequence: TGTGCCAGCAGCCCTCGGGGGACTAACTATGGCTACACCTTC. The V and J genes are TRBV6-4 and TRBJ1-2; perhaps TRBD1 as D (5 bases). This CDR3 is built from 14 residues. Trimming cost V 6 bases and J 0 bases, with 11 bases left between them. Germline CDR1 and CDR2: MRHNA and SNTAGT.

The chain joins TRBV6-1 to TRBJ1-5; tentatively, D is TRBD1 (6 bases). This CDR3 has 14 residues. Trimming pared 5 bases from V and 0 bases from J, leaving 8 bases between. Germline V CDR1 and CDR2: MNHNS, SASEGT. CDR3 in amino acids: CASSPGDSNQPQHF. Here the CDR3 DNA reads TGTGCCAGCAGTCCAGGGGATAGCAATCAGCCCCAGCATTTT.

The table lists this clone with a few counts. This chain uses TRBV2 with TRBJ1-2; the D is unclear. The CDR3 runs to 11 residues. V shed 6 bases and J shed 4 bases, with 6 bases lying between them. Germline CDR1 and CDR2: SNHLY and FYNNEI. CDR3 in DNA: TGTGCCAGCAGGACGGTCTATGGCTACACCTTC. Translated: CASRTVYGYTF.

This chain links TRBV7-2 with TRBJ2-7; 10 bases are shared with TRBD2. The CDR3 consists of 19 residues. The V gene's germline CDR1 is SGHTA and CDR2 FQGNSA. V lost 1 base to trimming and J lost 0 bases; unmatched junction nucleotides: 12. In nucleotides, the CDR3 is TGTGCCAGCAGCTTAGTGGCTAGCGGGAGAGGAATCGCCTCCTACGAGCAGTACTTC. This encodes CASSLVASGRGIASYEQYF.

The chain uses TRBV19 and TRBJ1-1; 7 bases are a match to TRBD1. The germline gives CDR1 LNHDA, CDR2 SQIVND (reference sequence). The CDR3 has 15 residues. V shed 5 bases, J shed 4 bases, and the junction held 10 bases outside the gene matches. This CDR3 reads CASSPRDSRSTEAFF. DNA for the CDR3: TGTGCCAGTAGTCCCCGGGACAGCCGGAGCACTGAAGCTTTCTTT.

This clone was counted only a few times. The V call is TRBV11-1, the J call TRBJ2-7, with D unclear. This CDR3 spans 13 amino acids. With 1 base removed from V and 0 bases from J, the gap between germline ends came to 4 bases. The germline gives CDR1 SGHAT, CDR2 FQDESV (reference sequence). The CDR3, as DNA: TGTGCCAGCAGCTTAGTCTCCTCCTACGAGCAGTACTTC. It encodes CASSLVSSYEQYF.

The chain links TRBV4-1 to TRBJ1-2, with unresolved D. CDR1 is MGHRA and CDR2 is YSYEKL in the germline V gene. The CDR3 spans 16 residues. Trimming pared 3 bases from V and 4 bases from J, leaving 18 bases between. CDR3 coding DNA: TGCGCCAGCAGCCATAGTGCAGAAAGTAGTGGCTATGGCTACACCTTC. The encoded protein is CASSHSAESSGYGYTF.

This clone appeared a few times. This chain uses TRBV27 with TRBJ2-2; TRBD2 matches 12 bases. The CDR3 length is 16 residues. Unmatched junction bases numbered 4, after V lost 4 bases and J lost 4 bases. Germline V gene data show CDR1 as MNHEY and CDR2 as SMNVEV (reference sequence). The CDR3 DNA reads as TGTGCCAGCAGTTCTAGCGGGAGGGCCGTCACCGGGGAGCTGTTTTTT. This gives the protein CASSSSGRAVTGELFF.

This chain joins TRBV4-1 and TRBJ2-7; possible D gene TRBD1, 6 bases. The germline gives CDR1 MGHRA, CDR2 YSYEKL. The germline V and J ends were trimmed by 1 base and 4 bases, with 20 bases remaining between them. This CDR3 has 17 amino acids. The CDR3 nucleotides are TGCGCCAGCAGCCAAGTAACTAGTAGACAGGAGCCGTACGAGCAGTACTTC. It encodes CASSQVTSRQEPYEQYF.

This chain joins TRBV9 and TRBJ2-2; 7 bases fit TRBD1. After removal of 2 bases from V and 0 bases from J, the junction contained 7 bases not matched to a gene. Germline V CDR1 and CDR2: SGDLS, YYNGEE. The CDR3 length is 17 residues. This chain's CDR3 is CASSVNRDRPNTGELFF. As DNA, the CDR3 is TGTGCCAGCAGCGTGAACCGGGACAGACCGAACACCGGGGAGCTGTTTTTT.

In the case of this clone: Within the sample, other DNA sequences also encode this same CDR3. The chain employs TRBV20-1 and TRBJ2-7; D is undetermined. The V end lost 0 bases, the J end lost 3 bases, and 3 bases lay between the germline ends. The CDR3 runs 11 residues. Germline CDR1 reads DFQATT; CDR2 reads SNEGSKA (reference sequence). The CDR3 protein is CSAREGYEQYF. In DNA form, the CDR3 reads TGCAGTGCTAGAGAGGGCTACGAGCAGTACTTC.

This clone was seen once. J is TRBJ1-5 and V is TRBV15; TRBD1 might be the D (5 bases). V was trimmed by 2 bases and J by 3 bases, leaving 17 bases between them. Per the germline V gene, CDR1 is LNHNV and CDR2 is YYDKDF (reference sequence). CDR3 length: 17 amino acids. CDR3 nucleotides: TGTGCCACCAGCAGATACCGGGACGGGGGTTCCAATCAGCCCCAGCATTTT. Translated: CATSRYRDGGSNQPQHF.

The V gene is TRBV5-4, the J gene TRBJ2-1, with 14 bases aligning to TRBD2. Unmatched junction bases numbered 16, after V lost 4 bases and J lost 7 bases. This CDR3 is built from 19 residues. Per germline, CDR1 SGHNT and CDR2 YYREEE (reference sequence). CDR3 DNA sequence: TGTGCCAGCAGCAAAAATAGACTAGCGGGAGGGCCGACGATGAATGAGCAGTTCTTC. Translating gives CASSKNRLAGGPTMNEQFF.

The rearrangement uses TRBV29-1 and TRBJ1-4; D call uncertain. The CDR3 is made up of 12 amino acids. The germline V and J ends were trimmed by 0 bases and 11 bases, with 10 bases remaining between them. Germline V CDR1 and CDR2: SQVTM, ANQGSEA. The CDR3 spells CSVEDQRSKLFF. The DNA for the CDR3 is TGCAGCGTTGAAGATCAGCGGAGCAAACTGTTTTTT.

This clone has only a few counts. CDR3 DNA sequence: TGTGCCAGCAGCCCCAGTGAAGTTACCTACAATGAGCAGTTCTTC. It translates to CASSPSEVTYNEQFF. This chain uses TRBV14 with TRBJ2-1; D call uncertain. Germline CDR1 reads SGHDN; CDR2 reads FVKESK. The CDR3 is 15 residues long. Trimming shortened V by 4 bases and J by 2 bases, and 12 bases separated the two germline ends.

The chain uses TRBV18 and TRBJ1-2; possibly TRBD1 for D (5 bases). The CDR3 is 15 residues long. Trimming took off 6 bases at V and 4 bases at J, with 18 bases between the two ends. Germline-derived CDR1 and CDR2 are KGHSH and LQKENI. The DNA of the CDR3 is TGTGCCAGCTCCCAGGGACTCTTAGATCCCTATGGCTACACCTTC. This sequence encodes CASSQGLLDPYGYTF.

The chain is built from TRBV15 and TRBJ2-7; 7 bases fit TRBD2. The CDR3 is made up of 13 amino acids. V shed 7 bases and J 5 bases; nucleotides not matched to a gene: 8. Germline CDR1 reads LNHNV; CDR2 reads YYDKDF (reference sequence). CDR3 loop: CATNWEGRDEQYF. In DNA form, the CDR3 reads TGTGCCACCAATTGGGAGGGAAGGGACGAGCAGTACTTC.

The chain has TRBV7-9 and TRBJ1-1, with D unclear. Deletions cut 1 base from V and 1 base from J, with 7 bases between. CDR1 and CDR2 (germline): SEHNR, FQNEAQ (reference sequence). The CDR3 spans 14 residues. This chain's CDR3 is CASSLEWGNTEAFF. The CDR3 DNA reads as TGTGCCAGCAGCTTAGAATGGGGGAACACTGAAGCTTTCTTT.

The CDR3 loop reads CASSESSGSSDTQYF. The CDR3 DNA follows: TGCGCCAGCAGTGAGAGTAGCGGGTCGTCAGATACGCAGTATTTT. The chain links TRBV10-1 to TRBJ2-3, with TRBD2 matching 7 bases. CDR1 WNHNN and CDR2 SYGVQD come from the germline V gene (reference sequence). V dropped 2 bases and J dropped 4; count of bases not matched to a gene: 6. There are 15 residues in the CDR3.

This chain connects TRBV29-1 to TRBJ2-1, with D possibly TRBD2 on 5 matching bases. This CDR3 contains 11 residues. Germline V gives CDR1 SQVTM, CDR2 ANQGSEA. Trimming removed 6 bases from V and 5 bases from J, with 8 bases in between. CDR3 DNA sequence: TGCAGCGTGGACTTGGACAATGAGCAGTTCTTC. Translated: CSVDLDNEQFF.

The chain couples TRBV2 to TRBJ2-5, with 7 bases aligning to TRBD2. Germline values: CDR1 SNHLY, CDR2 FYNNEI. Losses at the gene ends were 7 bases for V and 2 bases for J; bases not matched to a gene: 7. There are 14 residues in the CDR3. The CDR3 spells CASNLLANQETQYF. The CDR3 nucleotides read TGTGCCAGCAATTTACTAGCGAATCAAGAGACCCAGTACTTC.

The gene calls are TRBV7-9 and TRBJ1-4; possible D gene TRBD1, 6 bases. Trimming removed 4 bases at V and 8 bases at J, with 17 bases between. From germline, CDR1 is SEHNR and CDR2 FQNEAQ (reference sequence). The CDR3 contains 15 residues. The CDR3 sequence: CASSSPGQTSEKLFF. The CDR3 nucleotides are TGTGCCAGCAGCTCACCGGGACAAACGAGCGAAAAACTGTTTTTT.